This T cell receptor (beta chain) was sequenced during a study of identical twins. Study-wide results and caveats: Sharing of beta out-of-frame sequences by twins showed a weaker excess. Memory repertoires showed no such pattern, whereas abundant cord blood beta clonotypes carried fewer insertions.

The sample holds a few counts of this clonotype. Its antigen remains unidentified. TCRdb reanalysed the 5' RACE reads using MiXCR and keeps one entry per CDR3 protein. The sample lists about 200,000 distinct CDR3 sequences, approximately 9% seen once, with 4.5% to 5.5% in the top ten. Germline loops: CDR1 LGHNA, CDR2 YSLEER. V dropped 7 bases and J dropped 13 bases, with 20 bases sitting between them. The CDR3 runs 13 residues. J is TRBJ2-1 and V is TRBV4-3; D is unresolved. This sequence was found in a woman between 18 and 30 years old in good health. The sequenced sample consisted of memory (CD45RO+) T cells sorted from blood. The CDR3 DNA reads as TGCGCCAGCAACCACTTCCGCTGTCAAGTCCAGTTCTTC. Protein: CASNHFRCQVQFF.